This T cell receptor beta chain was captured in a study of CD8+ T cells in alopecia areata. General observations from the study: Among the cells sequenced in scalp samples are also the resident alphabeta T cells of normal skin.

Treatment here: oral pan-JAK inhibitor, 5-10 mg twice daily. From alopecia areata patients, lesional scalp punch biopsies and peripheral blood were collected. Reverse transcription of extracted RNA yielded cDNA, which provided the sequencing template. Produced via immunoSEQ multiplex PCR; TCRdb's table is partial and in-frame only. The repertoire has roughly 64,000 clones, approximately 44% of them found once; the top ten carry about a fifth. V lost 1 base to trimming and J lost 9 bases, with 13 bases between them. Germline V gene lookup returns CDR1 LGHNA and CDR2 YNFKEQ. The CDR3 length is 14 residues. For this clone: Its antigen is unidentified.

This specimen was CD8+ T cells sorted from blood, taken around week 36, from a patient treated with tofacitinib. The rearrangement uses TRBV4-2 and TRBJ1-5; no clear D gene. This TCR derives from a human donor with alopecia areata. The CDR3 DNA is TGTGCCAGCAGCCAAGTTGTAATGGGTGCGCCCCAGCATTTT. Translation: CASSQVVMGAPQHF.